Listed below are T cell receptor beta chains from one sample, sequenced in a study of CD8 T cells in ankylosing spondylitis. From the 5' RACE reads, TCRdb called clonotypes with MiXCR, one entry per CDR3 protein. Of 35,000 to 50,000 distinct CDR3 sequences listed, approximately 3% were seen once; the top ten hold approximately 2.9%. Sample: blood, either unsorted or a sorted T cell fraction (not recorded which). Receptors originate from a male donor with ankylosing spondylitis or in good health (not recorded which). The CDR3 runs from the conserved cysteine through the conserved F or W. Fields, in order: CDR3 DNA, CDR3 protein, clone size, V gene, D gene, J gene. The D gene is left open where the match is weak. Rows may omit the clone size; those that give it use once, few, many or a size class.

TGTGCCAGCAGCGCTAGACAGTCCTCAGATACGCAGTATTTT	CASSARQSSDTQYF	many	TRBV9	-	TRBJ2-3
TGTGCCAGCAGCCTTAGCGGGGGGTGGGGGGAGCAGTTCTTC	CASSLSGGWGEQFF	many	TRBV9	TRBD2	TRBJ2-1
TGTGCCAGCAGCCCAACCAGGCTAGGACGAAATGAGCAGTTCTTC	CASSPTRLGRNEQFF	many	TRBV9	-	TRBJ2-1
TGTGCCAGCAGCGTAGAGCTTTACACCGGGGAGCTGTTTTTT	CASSVELYTGELFF	many	TRBV9	-	TRBJ2-2
TGTGCCAGCAGCGTAGGCACAAGGGGACACACAGATACGCAGTATTTT	CASSVGTRGHTDTQYF	many	TRBV9	-	TRBJ2-3
TGTGCCAGCAGCCCGCAGGGGGCTAGGGAGCTGTTTTTT	CASSPQGARELFF	many	TRBV9	TRBD1	TRBJ2-2
TGTGCCAGCAGCCCCCTAGCGGGAGGTAACATTCAGTACTTC	CASSPLAGGNIQYF	many	TRBV9	TRBD2	TRBJ2-4
TGTGCCAGCAGCGTAGAGGGGGCGGGCTTCACAGATACGCAGTATTTT	CASSVEGAGFTDTQYF	many	TRBV9	TRBD1	TRBJ2-3
TGTGCCAGCAGCGTAGATCCCACCCGGAATGAGCAGTTCTTC	CASSVDPTRNEQFF	medium-sized	TRBV9	-	TRBJ2-1
TGTGCCAGCAGCGTAGGTAAAGCCCTAAACACCGGGGAGCTGTTTTTT	CASSVGKALNTGELFF	many	TRBV9	-	TRBJ2-2
TGTGCCAGCAGCCCTCGAGGGGGACAGGGGACAGATACGCAGTATTTT	CASSPRGGQGTDTQYF	many	TRBV9	TRBD1	TRBJ2-3
TGTGCCAGCAGCGCCAGGCCCGGGACAGGGGCTGGAAACACCATATATTTT	CASSARPGTGAGNTIYF	many	TRBV9	TRBD1	TRBJ1-3
TGTGCCAGCAGCGTAGGGACAGCCCTAAACAATGAGCAGTTCTTC	CASSVGTALNNEQFF	many	TRBV9	-	TRBJ2-1
TGTGCCAGCAGCGTAGTTGAGGGGATCACAGATACGCAGTATTTT	CASSVVEGITDTQYF	many	TRBV9	-	TRBJ2-3
TGTGCCAGCAGCGTTGGGGGACAGGGGGGAAATGAGCAGTTCTTC	CASSVGGQGGNEQFF	many	TRBV9	TRBD1	TRBJ2-1
TGTGCCAGCAGCGCCCAGGGGGGCGCGAACACCGGGGAGCTGTTTTTT	CASSAQGGANTGELFF	many	TRBV9	-	TRBJ2-2
TGTGCCAGCAGCCGAGCGGGTGATCCTTTAAATTCCTACAATGAGCAGTTCTTC	CASSRAGDPLNSYNEQFF	many	TRBV9	-	TRBJ2-1
TGTGCCAGCAGCGCGGGACTACGCGAGGATACGCAGTATTTT	CASSAGLREDTQYF	many	TRBV9	TRBD2	TRBJ2-3
TGTGCCAGCAGACCACCGGGACGCCCTCACAATGAGCAGTTCTTC	CASRPPGRPHNEQFF	many	TRBV9	-	TRBJ2-1
TGTGCCAGCAGCTCCCCGGCGCGGACATCCCAAGAGACCCAGTACTTC	CASSSPARTSQETQYF	many	TRBV9	-	TRBJ2-5
TGTGCCAGCAGCGCAGGAGCGGGAGTCACAGATACGCAGTATTTT	CASSAGAGVTDTQYF	many	TRBV9	TRBD2	TRBJ2-3
TGTGCCAGCAGCGTATCAGGGAGCGATCAGCCCCAGCATTTT	CASSVSGSDQPQHF	many	TRBV9	-	TRBJ1-5
TGTGCCAGCAGCGCCCAGGAGAGGGGGACCCAGTACTTC	CASSAQERGTQYF	many	TRBV9	-	TRBJ2-5
TGTGCCAGCAGCGGGGGACACGGAAACACAGATACGCAGTATTTT	CASSGGHGNTDTQYF	-	TRBV9	-	TRBJ2-3
TGTGCCAGCAGCGTAGCTAGGGGGGGAGGCGAGACCCAGTACTTC	CASSVARGGGETQYF	many	TRBV9	-	TRBJ2-5
TGTGCCAGCAGCGTAGCTAGCGGGGCCTACAATGAGCAGTTCTTC	CASSVASGAYNEQFF	many	TRBV9	TRBD2	TRBJ2-1
TGTGCCAGCAGCGTAGAGGGAACAGGAAGTCGGACCCAGTACTTC	CASSVEGTGSRTQYF	-	TRBV9	-	TRBJ2-5
TGTGCCAGCAGCGCTCTAGCGGGGGGAAGCACAGATACGCAGTATTTT	CASSALAGGSTDTQYF	many	TRBV9	TRBD2	TRBJ2-3
TGTGCCAGCAGCGTAGACGGGAACACCGGGGAGCTGTTTTTT	CASSVDGNTGELFF	many	TRBV9	-	TRBJ2-2
TGTGCCAGCAGCTCACGACTAGCGGGAGTTGCCGGCACAGATACGCAGTATTTT	CASSSRLAGVAGTDTQYF	many	TRBV21-1	-	TRBJ2-3
TGTGCCAGCAGCGTAGAGGTGGAGAACTATGGCTACACCTTC	CASSVEVENYGYTF	many	TRBV9	-	TRBJ1-2
TGTGCCAGCAGCGTAGAGAGCAGGAGCTCCTACAATGAGCAGTTCTTC	CASSVESRSSYNEQFF	many	TRBV9	-	TRBJ2-1
TGTGCCAGCAGCGTAGGTCTAGGGGGCGCGGGGGCTGAAGCTTTCTTT	CASSVGLGGAGAEAFF	many	TRBV9	TRBD1	TRBJ1-1
TGTGCCAGCAGCGCGAGGCGGGCTAGCGGGGGGACGTCCTACAATGAGCAGTTCTTC	CASSARRASGGTSYNEQFF	many	TRBV9	TRBD2	TRBJ2-1
TGTGCCAGCAGCCCGGGACAGGGAGCAGAGACCCAGTACTTC	CASSPGQGAETQYF	many	TRBV9	TRBD1	TRBJ2-5
TGTGCCAGCAGCGCCCGAGCGGGGGGATTCGACAATGAGCAGTTCTTC	CASSARAGGFDNEQFF	many	TRBV9	TRBD2	TRBJ2-1
TGTGCCAGCAGCACTCCAGGGGCTAGCACAGATACGCAGTATTTT	CASSTPGASTDTQYF	many	TRBV9	-	TRBJ2-3
TGTGCCAGCAGCGTAGATCCAGCGGGGGGGCCCTACAATGAGCAGTTCTTC	CASSVDPAGGPYNEQFF	many	TRBV9	TRBD2	TRBJ2-1
TGTGCCAGCAGCGTCCGACCCCAGGGCGGGAGATCCGGGGAGCTGTTTTTT	CASSVRPQGGRSGELFF	many	TRBV9	TRBD2	TRBJ2-2
TGTGCCAGCAGCGTAGCTCCCAGGACAGGGGGCAGCTATGGCTACACCTTC	CASSVAPRTGGSYGYTF	-	TRBV9	TRBD1	TRBJ1-2
TGTGCCAGCAGCCCCGTGGGAGCGGGGGGCCTCACTGGGGCCAACGTCCTGACTTTC	CASSPVGAGGLTGANVLTF	many	TRBV9	TRBD2	TRBJ2-6
TGTGCCAGCAGCGTAGGACCCGGACTAGCGGGAGGATTCAATGAGCAGTTCTTC	CASSVGPGLAGGFNEQFF	many	TRBV9	TRBD2	TRBJ2-1
TGTGCCAGCAGCGTAGTCCCGGCCGACACCGGGGAGCTGTTTTTT	CASSVVPADTGELFF	-	TRBV9	-	TRBJ2-2
TGTGCCAGCAGGAGGGGGGGACTACCACTCACCGGGGAGCTGTTTTTT	CASRRGGLPLTGELFF	many	TRBV9	-	TRBJ2-2
TGTGCCAGCAGCTCGAGCGGGGGGAACTACAATGAGCAGTTCTTC	CASSSSGGNYNEQFF	many	TRBV9	TRBD2	TRBJ2-1
TGTGCCAGCAGCGGCCCGGGGGCCCTACAAGAGACCCAGTACTTC	CASSGPGALQETQYF	many	TRBV9	-	TRBJ2-5
TGTGCCAGCAGCGTAAGTGGTAAAGCAGATACGCAGTATTTT	CASSVSGKADTQYF	many	TRBV9	-	TRBJ2-3
TGTGCCAACAAGGGACGTCCGGGGGAAAAACTGTTTTTT	CANKGRPGEKLFF	many	TRBV27	-	TRBJ1-4
TGTGCCAGCAGCGTGACACAGCTCCAAGAGACCCAGTACTTC	CASSVTQLQETQYF	many	TRBV9	-	TRBJ2-5
TGTGCCAGCAGCTCAGATAATTCACCCCTCCACTTT	CASSSDNSPLHF	many	TRBV9	-	TRBJ1-6
TGTGCCAGCAGCCCCCTCCCAACAGTAGGGGGCACAGATACGCAGTATTTT	CASSPLPTVGGTDTQYF	-	TRBV9	-	TRBJ2-3
TGTGCCAGCAGCGTGAGCGGGGTAGGTCAAGAGACCCAGTACTTC	CASSVSGVGQETQYF	many	TRBV9	TRBD2	TRBJ2-5
TGTGCCAGCAGCAAAGGGACTGGGGAAAAACTGTTTTTT	CASSKGTGEKLFF	-	TRBV21-1	-	TRBJ1-4
TGTGCCAGCAGCGTAGCGGGCGGGGGCGGATACAATGAGCAGTTCTTC	CASSVAGGGGYNEQFF	many	TRBV9	-	TRBJ2-1
TGTGCCAGCAGCCCCGACAGGTCTAATGAAAAACTGTTTTTT	CASSPDRSNEKLFF	many	TRBV9	-	TRBJ1-4